The TCR beta chain under discussion was sequenced for a study of T-cell reconstitution after alpha-beta-depleted transplantation in children. The germline V gene has CDR1 SEHNR and CDR2 FQNEAQ (reference sequence). The CDR3 has 13 residues. Study-wide results and limits: Several hundred graft clones that had expanded were reportedly the source of alpha-beta T cells about two months after transplant. The study traced high day-60 TCRbeta diversity in some patients to surviving recipient T cells and thymic progenitors. T-cell counts and diversity were attributed mostly to newly produced T cells one year after transplant.

Notes on this clonotype: The antigen remains undetermined. The junction departs from germline at one end; a sequencing error may be responsible.

A library of TCRbeta sequences, prepared with unique molecular identifiers, was generated. One entry per CDR3 protein results from TCRdb running MiXCR on the PCR reads. This sample has hundreds of thousands of distinct CDR3 sequences; about 10% occur once, and the top ten carry around 2%. The clonotype was recovered from a child aged 2-9 years with inherited bone marrow failure, due to receive a stem cell transplant. The V call is TRBV7-9, the J call TRBJ1-2; 7 nucleotides agree with TRBD1. The starting material was PBMCs, obtained before TCRalphabeta/CD19-depleted stem cell transplant. The CDR3 nucleotides read TGTGCAAGCAGCTTAGGGGACAGCTATGGCTACACCTTC. Protein product: CASSLGDSYGYTF. The variable domain in full, completed from reference TRBV7-9 and TRBJ1-2, reads DTGVSQNPRHKITKRGQNVTFRCDPISEHNRLYWYRQTLGQGPEFLTYFQNEAQLEKSRLLSDRFSAERPKGSFSTLEIQRTEQGDSAMYLCASSLGDSYGYTFGSGTRLTVV.